Shown below are 22 T cell receptor beta chains from a single sample sequenced in a study of blood T cell repertoires in COVID-19 (dated by TCRdb to the early 2020s). The library relied on the immunoSEQ multiplex PCR assay. As stored in TCRdb, this immuneACCESS dataset retains in-frame rearrangements with V and J assigned. A fraction of the clones does not appear; measured against another copy, unresolved V genes explain less than half of the discrepancy, and the remainder lacks a known reason. The table for this sample lists around 310,000 clones; almost 90% of them were counted only once. The ten most abundant clones make up roughly 1% of the sample. Sequenced material: peripheral blood. The origin of the receptors is a woman aged 35 to 49 with COVID-19, enrolled during active disease.

The J gene is TRBJ1-4, the V gene TRBV27; a possible D gene is TRBD1 (5 bases). From germline, CDR1 is MNHEY and CDR2 SMNVEV (reference sequence). The ends were cut back, 8 bases at V and 3 bases at J, with 16 bases in the middle. This CDR3 has 15 amino acids. The CDR3 is CASGTLRVANEKLFF. The DNA of the CDR3 is TGTGCCAGCGGGACTCTCAGGGTAGCTAATGAAAAACTGTTTTTT.

The rearrangement joins TRBV28 to TRBJ1-2, with a weak D call TRBD1 (6 bases). CDR3 length equals 13 residues. V gave up 2 bases and J gave up 8 bases, with 12 bases separating them. The V gene's germline CDR1 is MDHEN and CDR2 SYDVKM. The CDR3 region has the DNA TGTGCCAGCAGTTTAGCTACTGGACAGGGCTACACCTTC. Its translation: CASSLATGQGYTF.

The V and J genes are TRBV13 and TRBJ1-1; tentative D call: TRBD1 (5 bases). Germline lookup yields CDR1 PRHDT and CDR2 FYEKMQ (reference sequence). Trimming took 2 bases from V and 0 from J, leaving 22 bases between them. The CDR3 runs 19 residues. The CDR3 DNA reads as TGTGCCAGCAGCTTACCGTTTAGGTCGGGCGGACACCTGAACACTGAAGCTTTCTTT. This gives the protein CASSLPFRSGGHLNTEAFF.

As concerns this clone: One end of the junction is discordant with germline, which a read error may explain. The chain recombines TRBV27 with TRBJ1-1; D gene uncertain. CDR3 length: 14 amino acids. Germline V gene sequence: CDR1 MNHEY, CDR2 SMNVEV (reference sequence). CDR3 in DNA: TGTGTCAGCAGTTTCACCGGGTCGAACACTGAAGCTTTCTTT. It is translated as CVSSFTGSNTEAFF.

This chain links TRBV24-1 with TRBJ1-5, with 11 nucleotides matching TRBD1. The CDR3 loop spans 19 amino acids. Germline V gives CDR1 KGHDR, CDR2 SFDVKD. V was pared by 0 bases and J by 5 bases, with 11 bases of the junction left unmatched. The CDR3 region has the DNA TGTGCCACCAGTGATTTGCCGGGGGGGAAGGGACAGGGGGATCAGCCCCAGCATTTT. It translates to CATSDLPGGKGQGDQPQHF.

DNA of the CDR3: TGTGCCAGCTCACCACTGCCAGGGGCTGATGGGAACAATGAGCAGTTCTTC. Residues: CASSPLPGADGNNEQFF. The chain is built from TRBV18 and TRBJ2-1, with D possibly being TRBD1 (6 bases). Germline CDR1 and CDR2: KGHSH and LQKENI. Deletions cut 1 base from V and 5 bases from J, with 18 bases between. There are 17 residues in the CDR3.

This clone has just a few counts. The chain uses TRBV4-2 and TRBJ1-2; 7 nucleotides match TRBD1. Germline loops: CDR1 LGHNA, CDR2 YNFKEQ. J was trimmed by 3 bases and V by 0 bases; bases with no gene match: 4. The CDR3 loop spans 15 amino acids. CDR3 loop: CASSQDHRGDYGYTF. In DNA, the CDR3 is TGTGCCAGCAGCCAAGATCACAGGGGCGACTATGGCTACACCTTC.

The V and J genes are TRBV19 and TRBJ1-2; 7 bases map to TRBD1. The CDR3 loop spans 14 amino acids. Germline CDR1 LNHDA, CDR2 SQIVND (reference sequence). The junction had 5 bases not matched to a gene; V was cut back by 3 bases and J by 4 bases. CDR3 sequence: CASSIRDSPYGYTF. In DNA form, the CDR3 reads TGTGCCAGTAGTATTCGGGACAGCCCCTATGGCTACACCTTC.

The CDR3 nucleotides read TGTGCCAGCAGAGGGGGCAACACTGAAGCTTTCTTT. It codes for CASRGGNTEAFF. The gene calls are TRBV6-4 and TRBJ1-1, with TRBD1 matching 7 bases. Germline V gene lookup returns CDR1 MRHNA and CDR2 SNTAGT. The CDR3 loop spans 12 amino acids. Trimming took 6 bases from V and 2 from J; bases not matched to a gene: 0.

The chain joins TRBV20-1 to TRBJ1-1; no clear D gene. With 0 bases removed from V and 5 bases from J, the gap between germline ends came to 4 bases. Germline V gene sequence: CDR1 DFQATT, CDR2 SNEGSKA (reference sequence). The CDR3 spans 11 residues. CDR3 nucleotide sequence: TGCAGTGCTAGAGACAGGACTGAAGCTTTCTTT. Its translation: CSARDRTEAFF.

The rearrangement uses TRBV29-1 and TRBJ2-2; maybe TRBD1 (6 bases). V lost 4 bases, J lost 4 bases, and 10 bases lay in between. The CDR3 loop spans 13 amino acids. Per germline, CDR1 SQVTM and CDR2 ANQGSEA. For the CDR3, the DNA is TGCAGCGTTGTACGGACAGCCACCGGGGAGCTGTTTTTT. Protein product: CSVVRTATGELFF.

In regard to this clone: One junction end disagrees with the germline gene, perhaps due to a read error. The chain joins TRBV7-2 to TRBJ1-1; weak D call: TRBD1 (6 bases). Germline loops: CDR1 SGHTA, CDR2 FQGNSA. The CDR3 runs to 13 residues. The CDR3 bases are TGTGCCAGCAGTTATCCCAACAGGGCTGAGGCTTTCTTT. Translated: CASSYPNRAEAFF.

CDR3 loop: CASSPFGLAGGLYEQYF. The CDR3 DNA reads as TGTGCCAGCAGCCCCTTTGGGCTAGCGGGAGGGCTCTACGAGCAGTACTTC. This chain connects TRBV7-2 to TRBJ2-7; 12 bases map to TRBD2. CDR1 and CDR2 from the germline V gene are SGHTA and FQGNSA. CDR3 length: 17 residues. The J segment lost 3 bases and the V segment lost 5 bases, leaving 11 bases of the junction unmatched.

This clone has more than one count but fewer than ten. The chain combines TRBV7-9 with TRBJ1-4; D gene unclear. This CDR3 is 13 amino acids long. V dropped 6 bases and J dropped 8 bases, with 13 bases sitting between them. CDR1 and CDR2 (germline): SEHNR, FQNEAQ (reference sequence). CDR3 in DNA: TGTGCCAGCAGGGGCCACCCCAAGGAAAAACTGTTTTTT. This translates into CASRGHPKEKLFF.

The chain joins TRBV18 to TRBJ2-1; 13 bases map to TRBD2. The CDR3 loop spans 15 amino acids. Trimming took 6 bases from V and 4 from J; bases not matched to a gene: 3. Germline CDR1 KGHSH, CDR2 LQKENI. The CDR3 region has the DNA TGTGCCAGCTCTCCGACTAGCGGGGGGTACAATGAGCAGTTCTTC. Encoded protein: CASSPTSGGYNEQFF.

This clone has only one observation. The chain has TRBV28 and TRBJ2-7, with D hard to call. Germline values: CDR1 MDHEN, CDR2 SYDVKM. CDR3 length equals 12 residues. Trimming took 5 bases from V and 5 from J, leaving 10 bases between them. CDR3 sequence: CASSPRVDEQYF. As DNA, the CDR3 is TGTGCCAGCAGTCCCCGCGTTGACGAGCAGTACTTC. The full variable domain, rest sourced from reference TRBV28 and TRBJ2-7, is DVKVTQSSRYLVKRTGEKVFLECVQDMDHENMFWYRQDPGLGLRLIYFSYDVKMKEKGDIPEGYSVSREKKERFSLILESASTNQTSMYLCASSPRVDEQYFGPGTRLTVT.

The J gene is TRBJ1-1, the V gene TRBV7-3; D may be TRBD1 (6 bases). CDR1 SGHTA and CDR2 FQGTGA come from the germline V gene. V lost 0 bases and J 2 bases, leaving 19 bases between the germline ends. The CDR3 has 18 amino acids. DNA of the CDR3: TGTGCCAGCAGCTTAACTCCCATCGCAGGGGTCGGAAACACTGAAGCTTTCTTT. Protein sequence: CASSLTPIAGVGNTEAFF.

The chain combines TRBV19 with TRBJ1-2; D is perhaps TRBD1 (6 bases). This CDR3 comprises 13 residues. The germline gives CDR1 LNHDA, CDR2 SQIVND (reference sequence). Trimming shortened V by 6 bases and J by 6 bases, and 14 bases separated the two germline ends. The CDR3 coding sequence is TGTGCCAGTAGCCCCTCGAACAGGGATGGCTACACCTTC. Translation gives CASSPSNRDGYTF. The full variable domain, its missing parts supplied by reference TRBV19 and TRBJ1-2, is DGGITQSPKYLFRKEGQNVTLSCEQNLNHDAMYWYRQDPGQGLRLIYYSQIVNDFQKGDIAEGYSVSREKKESFPLTVTSAQKNPTAFYLCASSPSNRDGYTFGSGTRLTVV.

The gene calls are TRBV27 and TRBJ2-7; 9 nucleotides match TRBD1. With 7 bases clipped from V and 6 bases from J, the junction kept 7 bases outside the gene matches. The CDR3 covers 13 residues. Per the germline V gene, CDR1 is MNHEY and CDR2 is SMNVEV (reference sequence). The CDR3 DNA is TGTGCCAGCACAGGGACAGGGTTGGCCGAGCAGTACTTC. Translated: CASTGTGLAEQYF.

In its sample, this clone was seen once. This chain joins TRBV19 and TRBJ1-2, with D tentatively TRBD1 (6 bases). Germline V gene lookup returns CDR1 LNHDA and CDR2 SQIVND (reference sequence). V was clipped by 4 bases and J by 9 bases, with 21 bases between them. This CDR3 contains 15 residues. The CDR3, as DNA: TGTGCCAGTAGTACCACACAGGGTCTGCCTAATAGCTACACCTTC. As protein: CASSTTQGLPNSYTF.

The rearrangement uses TRBV2 and TRBJ1-5; no firm D call. This CDR3 is built from 14 residues. V shed 3 bases and J shed 6 bases, with 12 bases lying between them. Looked up from germline, CDR1 is SNHLY and CDR2 is FYNNEI. This chain's CDR3 is CASSEIGVAQPQHF. As DNA, the CDR3 is TGTGCCAGCAGTGAGATCGGGGTTGCTCAGCCCCAGCATTTT.

This chain links TRBV6-5 with TRBJ1-2; maybe TRBD1 (5 bases). V was clipped by 6 bases and J by 3 bases, with 17 bases between them. The germline V gene encodes CDR1 MNHEY and CDR2 SVGAGI. CDR3 length: 15 amino acids. The CDR3 DNA reads TGTGCCAGCAGAGATCCCCCGACAGCCTACTATGGCTACACCTTC. Translation: CASRDPPTAYYGYTF.